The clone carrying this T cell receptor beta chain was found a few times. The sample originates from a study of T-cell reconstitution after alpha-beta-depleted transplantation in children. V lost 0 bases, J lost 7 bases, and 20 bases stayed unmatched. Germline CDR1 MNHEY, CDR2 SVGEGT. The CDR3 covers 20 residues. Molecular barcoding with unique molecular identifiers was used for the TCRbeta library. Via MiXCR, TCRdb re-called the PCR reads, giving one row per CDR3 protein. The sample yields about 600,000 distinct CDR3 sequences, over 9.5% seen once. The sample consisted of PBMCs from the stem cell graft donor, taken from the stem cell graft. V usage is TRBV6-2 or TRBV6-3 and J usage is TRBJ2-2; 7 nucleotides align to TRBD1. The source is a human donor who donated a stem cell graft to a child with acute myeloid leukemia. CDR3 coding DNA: TGTGCCAGCAGTTACTCGGGCCTAGGGGGCATCGCGGAGATCCGCGGGGAGCTGTTTTTT. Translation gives CASSYSGLGGIAEIRGELFF.